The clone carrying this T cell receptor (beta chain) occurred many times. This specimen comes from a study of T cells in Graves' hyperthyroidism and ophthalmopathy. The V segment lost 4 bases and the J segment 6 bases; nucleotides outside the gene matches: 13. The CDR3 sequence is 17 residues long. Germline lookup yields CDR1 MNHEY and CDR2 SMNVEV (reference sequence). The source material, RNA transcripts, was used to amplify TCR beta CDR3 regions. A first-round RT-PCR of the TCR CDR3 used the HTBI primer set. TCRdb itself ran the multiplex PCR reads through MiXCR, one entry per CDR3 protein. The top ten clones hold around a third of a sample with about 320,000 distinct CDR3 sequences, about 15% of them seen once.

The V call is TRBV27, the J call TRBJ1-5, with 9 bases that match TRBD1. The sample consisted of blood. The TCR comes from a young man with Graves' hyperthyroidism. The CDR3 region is CASSSGTGIFATQPQHF. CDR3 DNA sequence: TGTGCCAGCAGTTCCGGGACAGGGATCTTTGCGACTCAGCCCCAGCATTTT.